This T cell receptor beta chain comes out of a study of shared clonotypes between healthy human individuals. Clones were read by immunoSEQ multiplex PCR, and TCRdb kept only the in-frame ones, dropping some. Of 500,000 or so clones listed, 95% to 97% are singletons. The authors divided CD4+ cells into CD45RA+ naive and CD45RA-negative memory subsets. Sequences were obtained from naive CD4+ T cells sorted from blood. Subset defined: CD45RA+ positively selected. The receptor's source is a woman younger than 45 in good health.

The CDR3 protein is CASSVRGPDTQYF. The CDR3 nucleotides are TGTGCCAGCAGCGTGAGGGGCCCAGATACGCAGTATTTT. The V gene is TRBV9, the J gene TRBJ2-3; D might be TRBD1 or TRBD2, each matching 5 bases. The CDR3 has 13 residues. Germline V gives CDR1 SGDLS, CDR2 YYNGEE. Trimming removed 2 bases from V and 4 bases from J, with 8 bases in between.